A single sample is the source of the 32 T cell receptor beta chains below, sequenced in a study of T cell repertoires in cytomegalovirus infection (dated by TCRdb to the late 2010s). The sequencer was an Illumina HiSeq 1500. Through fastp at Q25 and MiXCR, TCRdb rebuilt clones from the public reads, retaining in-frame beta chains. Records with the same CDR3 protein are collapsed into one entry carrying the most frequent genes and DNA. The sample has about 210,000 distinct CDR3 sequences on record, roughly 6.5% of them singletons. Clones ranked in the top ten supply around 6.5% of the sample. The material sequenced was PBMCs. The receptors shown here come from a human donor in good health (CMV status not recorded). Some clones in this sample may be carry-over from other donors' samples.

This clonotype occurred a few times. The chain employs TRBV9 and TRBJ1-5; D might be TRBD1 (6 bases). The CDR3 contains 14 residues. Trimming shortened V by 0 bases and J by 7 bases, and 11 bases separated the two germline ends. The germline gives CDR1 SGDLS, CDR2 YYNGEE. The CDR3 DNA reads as TGTGCCAGCAGCGTAGGGGGGGCTCGGCAGCCCCAGCATTTT. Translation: CASSVGGARQPQHF.

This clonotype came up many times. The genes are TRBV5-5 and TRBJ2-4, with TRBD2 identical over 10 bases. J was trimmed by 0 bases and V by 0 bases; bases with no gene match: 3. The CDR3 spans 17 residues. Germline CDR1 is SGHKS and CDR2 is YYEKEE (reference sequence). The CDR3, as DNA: TGTGCCAGCAGCTTGGATGCTAGCGGGGGAGCCAAAAACATTCAGTACTTC. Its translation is CASSLDASGGAKNIQYF. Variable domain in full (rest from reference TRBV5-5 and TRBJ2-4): DAGVTQSPTHLIKTRGQQVTLRCSPISGHKSVSWYQQVLGQGPQFIFQYYEKEERGRGNFPDRFSARQFPNYSSELNVNALLLGDSALYLCASSLDASGGAKNIQYFGAGTRLSVL.

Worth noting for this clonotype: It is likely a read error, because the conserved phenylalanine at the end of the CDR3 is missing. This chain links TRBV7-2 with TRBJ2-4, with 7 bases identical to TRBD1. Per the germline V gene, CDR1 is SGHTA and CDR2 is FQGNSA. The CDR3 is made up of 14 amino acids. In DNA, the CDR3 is TGTGTCAGCAGCCCGGGACAGAGTAAAAACATTCAGTACTAC. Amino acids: CVSSPGQSKNIQYY.

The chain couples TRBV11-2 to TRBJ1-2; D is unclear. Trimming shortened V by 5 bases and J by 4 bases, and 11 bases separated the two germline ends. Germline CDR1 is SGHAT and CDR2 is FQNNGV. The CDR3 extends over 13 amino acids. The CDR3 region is CASSPDGTYGYTF. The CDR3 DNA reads TGTGCCAGCAGCCCCGACGGAACCTATGGCTACACCTTC.

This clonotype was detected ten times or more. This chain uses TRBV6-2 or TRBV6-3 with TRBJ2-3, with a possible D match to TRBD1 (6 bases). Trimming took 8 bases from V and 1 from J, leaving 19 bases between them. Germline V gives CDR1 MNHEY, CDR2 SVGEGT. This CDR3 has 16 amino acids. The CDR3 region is CASSFPAGAGTDTQYF. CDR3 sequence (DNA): TGTGCCAGCTCCTTCCCCGCAGGGGCGGGCACAGATACGCAGTATTTT.

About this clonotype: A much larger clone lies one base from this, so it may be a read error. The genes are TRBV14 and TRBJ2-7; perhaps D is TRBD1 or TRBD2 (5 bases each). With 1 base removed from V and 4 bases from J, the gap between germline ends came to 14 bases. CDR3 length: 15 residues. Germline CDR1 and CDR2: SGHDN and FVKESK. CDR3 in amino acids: CASSQALGGRYEQYF. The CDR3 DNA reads TGTGCCAGCAGCCAAGCTCTTGGGGGTCGGTACGAGCAGTACTTC. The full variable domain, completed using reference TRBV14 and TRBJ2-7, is EAGVTQFPSHSVIEKGQTVTLRCDPISGHDNLYWYRRVMGKEIKFLLHFVKESKQDESGMPNNRFLAERTGGTYSTLKVQPAELEDSGVYFCASSQALGGRYEQYFGPGTRLTVT.

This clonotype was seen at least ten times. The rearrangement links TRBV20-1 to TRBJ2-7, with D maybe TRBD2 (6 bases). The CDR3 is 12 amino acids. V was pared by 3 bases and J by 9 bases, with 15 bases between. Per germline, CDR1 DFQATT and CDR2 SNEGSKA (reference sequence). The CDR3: CSASDLREVQYF. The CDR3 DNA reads TGCAGTGCTAGTGACTTAAGGGAGGTGCAGTACTTC.

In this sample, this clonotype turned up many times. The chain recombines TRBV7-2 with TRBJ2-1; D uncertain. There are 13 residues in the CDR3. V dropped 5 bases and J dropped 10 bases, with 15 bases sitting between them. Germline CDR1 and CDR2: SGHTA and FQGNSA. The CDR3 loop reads CASSQPISPEQFF. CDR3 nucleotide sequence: TGTGCCAGCAGCCAACCAATTTCGCCCGAGCAGTTCTTC. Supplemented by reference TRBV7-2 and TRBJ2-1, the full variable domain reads GAGVSQSPSNKVTEKGKDVELRCDPISGHTALYWYRQSLGQGLEFLIYFQGNSAPDKSGLPSDRFSAERTGGSVSTLTIQRTQQEDSAVYLCASSQPISPEQFFGPGTRLTVL.

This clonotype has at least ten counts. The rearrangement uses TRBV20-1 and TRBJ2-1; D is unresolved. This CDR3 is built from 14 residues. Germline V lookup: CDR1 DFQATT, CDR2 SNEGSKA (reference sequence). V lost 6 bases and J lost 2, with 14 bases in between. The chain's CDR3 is CSATRVATYNEQFF. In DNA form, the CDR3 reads TGCAGTGCCACCCGGGTGGCTACCTACAATGAGCAGTTCTTC.

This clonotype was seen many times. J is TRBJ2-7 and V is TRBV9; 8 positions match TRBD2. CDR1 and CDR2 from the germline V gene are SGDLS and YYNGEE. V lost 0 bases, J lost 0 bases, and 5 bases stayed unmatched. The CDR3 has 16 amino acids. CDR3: CASSVDAGGRSYEQYF. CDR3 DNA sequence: TGTGCCAGCAGCGTAGACGCGGGGGGCCGCTCCTACGAGCAGTACTTC. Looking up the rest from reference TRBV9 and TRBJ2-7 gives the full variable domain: DSGVTQTPKHLITATGQRVTLRCSPRSGDLSVYWYQQSLDQGLQFLIQYYNGEERAKGNILERFSAQQFPDLHSELNLSSLELGDSALYFCASSVDAGGRSYEQYFGPGTRLTVT.

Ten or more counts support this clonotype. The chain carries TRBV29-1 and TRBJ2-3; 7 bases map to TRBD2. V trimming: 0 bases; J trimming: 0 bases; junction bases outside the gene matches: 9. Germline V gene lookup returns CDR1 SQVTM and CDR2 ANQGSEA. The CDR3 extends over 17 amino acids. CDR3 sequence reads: CSVEDLAETTSTDTQYF. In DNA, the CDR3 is TGCAGCGTTGAAGATCTAGCGGAAACAACTAGCACAGATACGCAGTATTTT.

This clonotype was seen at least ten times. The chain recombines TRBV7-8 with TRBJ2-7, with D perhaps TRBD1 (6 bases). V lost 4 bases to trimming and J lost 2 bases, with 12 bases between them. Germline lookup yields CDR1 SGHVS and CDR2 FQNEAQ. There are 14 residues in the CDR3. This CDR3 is CASSYRDTAYEQYF. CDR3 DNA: TGTGCCAGCAGCTACCGGGACACAGCCTACGAGCAGTACTTC.

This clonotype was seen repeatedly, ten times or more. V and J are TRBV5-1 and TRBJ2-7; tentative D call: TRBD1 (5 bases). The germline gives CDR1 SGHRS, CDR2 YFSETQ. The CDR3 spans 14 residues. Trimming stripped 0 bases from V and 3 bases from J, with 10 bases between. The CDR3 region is CASSLEQADYEQYF. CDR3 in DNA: TGCGCCAGCAGCTTGGAACAGGCGGACTACGAGCAGTACTTC.

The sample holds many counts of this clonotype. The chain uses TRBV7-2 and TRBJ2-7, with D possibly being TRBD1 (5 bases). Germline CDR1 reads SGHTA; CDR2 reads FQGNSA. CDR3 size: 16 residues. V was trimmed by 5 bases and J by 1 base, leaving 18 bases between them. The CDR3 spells CASSPTGEVPSYEQYF. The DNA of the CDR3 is TGTGCCAGCAGCCCTACAGGAGAGGTCCCATCCTACGAGCAGTACTTC.

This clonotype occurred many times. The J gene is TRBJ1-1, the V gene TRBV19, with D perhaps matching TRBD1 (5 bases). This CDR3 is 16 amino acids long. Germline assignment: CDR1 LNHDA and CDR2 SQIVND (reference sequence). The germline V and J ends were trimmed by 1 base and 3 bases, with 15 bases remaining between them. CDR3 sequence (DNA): TGTGCCAGTAGTATAGGAACAGGTCACCGGGACACTGAAGCTTTCTTT. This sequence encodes CASSIGTGHRDTEAFF.

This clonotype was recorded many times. In nucleotides, the CDR3 is TGCGCCAGCAGCCAAGATGGAAGGACCGGGGAGCTGTTTTTT. Its protein product is CASSQDGRTGELFF. The chain joins TRBV4-3 to TRBJ2-2, with D hard to call. CDR1 and CDR2 from the germline V gene are LGHNA and YSLEER. The CDR3 spans 14 residues. V shed 0 bases and J shed 5 bases, with 7 bases lying between them.

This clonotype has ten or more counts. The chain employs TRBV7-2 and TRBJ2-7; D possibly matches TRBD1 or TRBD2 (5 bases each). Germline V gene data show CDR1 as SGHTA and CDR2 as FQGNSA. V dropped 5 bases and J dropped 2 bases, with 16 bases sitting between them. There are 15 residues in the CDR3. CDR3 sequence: CASSLGATSAYEQYF. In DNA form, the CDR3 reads TGTGCCAGCAGCCTCGGGGCTACGTCGGCCTACGAGCAGTACTTC.

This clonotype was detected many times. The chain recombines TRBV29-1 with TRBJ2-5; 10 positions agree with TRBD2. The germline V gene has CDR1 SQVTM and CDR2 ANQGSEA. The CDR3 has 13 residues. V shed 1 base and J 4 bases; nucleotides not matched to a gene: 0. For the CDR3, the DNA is TGCAGCGTTGAAGTAGCGGGGGGAGAGACCCAGTACTTC. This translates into CSVEVAGGETQYF.

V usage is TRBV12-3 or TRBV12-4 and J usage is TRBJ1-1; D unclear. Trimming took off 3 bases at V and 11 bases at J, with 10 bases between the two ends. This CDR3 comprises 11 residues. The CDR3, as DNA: TGTGCCAGCAGTTTTCTGGGTCCGGCTTTCTTT. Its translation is CASSFLGPAFF.

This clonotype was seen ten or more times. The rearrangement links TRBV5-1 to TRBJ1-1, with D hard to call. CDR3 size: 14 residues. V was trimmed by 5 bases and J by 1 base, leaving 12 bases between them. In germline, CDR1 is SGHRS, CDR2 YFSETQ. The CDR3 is CASRAEYSNTEAFF. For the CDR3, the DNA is TGCGCCAGCAGGGCAGAATACTCGAACACTGAAGCTTTCTTT.

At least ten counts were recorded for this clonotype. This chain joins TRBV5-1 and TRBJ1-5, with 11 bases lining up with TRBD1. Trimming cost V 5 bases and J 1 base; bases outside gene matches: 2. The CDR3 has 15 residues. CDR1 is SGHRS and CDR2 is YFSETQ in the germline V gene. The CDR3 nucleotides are TGCGCCAGCAGTTGGACAGGGGGCAGCAATCAGCCCCAGCATTTT. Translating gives CASSWTGGSNQPQHF.

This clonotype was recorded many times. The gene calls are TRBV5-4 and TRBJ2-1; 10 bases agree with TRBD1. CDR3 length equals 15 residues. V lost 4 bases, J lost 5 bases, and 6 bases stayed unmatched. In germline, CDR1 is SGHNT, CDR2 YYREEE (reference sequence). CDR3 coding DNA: TGTGCCAGCAGCAAGCGACAGGGGGCGAACAATGAGCAGTTCTTC. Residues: CASSKRQGANNEQFF.

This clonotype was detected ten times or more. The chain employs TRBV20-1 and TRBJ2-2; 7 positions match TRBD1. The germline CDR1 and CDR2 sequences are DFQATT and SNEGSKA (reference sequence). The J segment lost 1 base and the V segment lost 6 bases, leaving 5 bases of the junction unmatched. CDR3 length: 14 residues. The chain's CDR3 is CSAVTGENTGELFF. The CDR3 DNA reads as TGCAGTGCAGTTACAGGGGAGAACACCGGGGAGCTGTTTTTT.

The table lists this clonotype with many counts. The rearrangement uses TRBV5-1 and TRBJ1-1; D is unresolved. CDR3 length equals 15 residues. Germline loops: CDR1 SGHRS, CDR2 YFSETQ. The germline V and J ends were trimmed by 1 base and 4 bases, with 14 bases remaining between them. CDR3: CASSLSWEGLTEAFF. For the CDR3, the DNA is TGCGCCAGCAGCTTGTCATGGGAAGGTCTCACTGAAGCTTTCTTT. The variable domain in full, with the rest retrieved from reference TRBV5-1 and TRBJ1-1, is KAGVTQTPRYLIKTRGQQVTLSCSPISGHRSVSWYQQTPGQGLQFLFEYFSETQRNKGNFPGRFSGRQFSNSRSEMNVSTLELGDSALYLCASSLSWEGLTEAFFGQGTRLTVV.

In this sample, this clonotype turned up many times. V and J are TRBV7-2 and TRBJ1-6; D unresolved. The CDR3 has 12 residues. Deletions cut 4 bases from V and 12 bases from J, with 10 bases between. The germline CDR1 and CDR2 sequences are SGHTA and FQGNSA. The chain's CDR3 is CASSSPRLPLHF. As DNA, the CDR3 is TGTGCCAGCAGCTCGCCAAGGTTACCCCTCCACTTT.

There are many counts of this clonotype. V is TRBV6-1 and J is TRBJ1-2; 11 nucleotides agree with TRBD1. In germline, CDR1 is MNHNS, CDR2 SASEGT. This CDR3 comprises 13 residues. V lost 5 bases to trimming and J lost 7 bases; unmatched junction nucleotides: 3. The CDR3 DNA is TGTGCCAGCAGTTATGGGACAGGGGGTGGCTACACCTTC. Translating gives CASSYGTGGGYTF.

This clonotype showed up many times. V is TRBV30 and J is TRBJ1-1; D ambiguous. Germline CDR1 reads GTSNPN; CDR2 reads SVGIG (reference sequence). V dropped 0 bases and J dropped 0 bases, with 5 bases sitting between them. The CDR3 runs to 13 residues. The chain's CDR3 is CAWSVQMNTEAFF. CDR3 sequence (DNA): TGTGCCTGGAGTGTCCAGATGAACACTGAAGCTTTCTTT.

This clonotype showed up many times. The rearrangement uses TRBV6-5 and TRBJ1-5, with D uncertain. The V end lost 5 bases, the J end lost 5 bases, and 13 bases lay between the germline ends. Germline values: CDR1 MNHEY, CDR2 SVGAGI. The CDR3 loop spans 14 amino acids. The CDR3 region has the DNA TGTGCCAGCAGTCGGACCGGTCTGGATCAGCCCCAGCATTTT. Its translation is CASSRTGLDQPQHF.

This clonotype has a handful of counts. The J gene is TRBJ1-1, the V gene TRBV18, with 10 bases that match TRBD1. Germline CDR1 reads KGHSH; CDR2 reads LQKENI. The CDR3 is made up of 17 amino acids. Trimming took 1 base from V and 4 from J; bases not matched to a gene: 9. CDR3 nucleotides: TGTGCCAGCTCACCACAACCAGGGACAGGGGCGTTCACTGAAGCTTTCTTT. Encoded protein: CASSPQPGTGAFTEAFF. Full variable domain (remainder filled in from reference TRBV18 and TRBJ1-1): NAGVMQNPRHLVRRRGQEARLRCSPMKGHSHVYWYRQLPEEGLKFMVYLQKENIIDESGMPKERFSAEFPKEGPSILRIQQVVRGDSAAYFCASSPQPGTGAFTEAFFGQGTRLTVV.

The CDR3 region is CASSPPAEETQYF. Written as DNA, the CDR3 is TGTGCCAGCAGCCCCCCAGCTGAAGAGACCCAGTACTTC. This chain links TRBV6-2 or TRBV6-3 with TRBJ2-5; D gene uncertain. The CDR3 extends over 13 amino acids. Looked up from germline, CDR1 is MNHEY and CDR2 is SVGEGT. Between the trimmed V and J ends, which lost 6 bases and 3 bases, there was a span of 11 bases.

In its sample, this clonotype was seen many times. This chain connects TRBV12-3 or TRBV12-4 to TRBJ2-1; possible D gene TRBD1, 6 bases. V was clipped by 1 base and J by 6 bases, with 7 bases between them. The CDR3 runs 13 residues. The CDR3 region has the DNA TGTGCCAGCAGTTTAGAGACAGGCAATGAGCAGTTCTTC. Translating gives CASSLETGNEQFF.

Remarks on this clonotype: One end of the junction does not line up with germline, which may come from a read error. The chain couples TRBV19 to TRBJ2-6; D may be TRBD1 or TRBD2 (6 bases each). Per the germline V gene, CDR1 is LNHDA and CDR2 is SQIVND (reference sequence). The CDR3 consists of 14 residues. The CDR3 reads CATAGDSGANVPTF. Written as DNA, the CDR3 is TGTGCCACCGCAGGGGACTCTGGGGCCAACGTCCCGACTTTC.